Listed below are T cell receptor beta chains from one sample, sequenced in a study of response to subunit inactivated influenza vaccine. TCRdb re-analysed the RT-PCR reads in MiXCR, keeping a single row per CDR3 protein. The repertoire holds around 480,000 distinct CDR3 sequences, with about 15% as singletons. This specimen consisted of CD4+ T cells sorted from PBMCs, obtained roughly 24 months after vaccination. The receptors were sampled from a man between 45 and 75 years old who received an inactivated influenza vaccine. Each CDR3 is given with its conserved first and last residue. A D gene is named only where the DNA matches it firmly. The listing skips clone size in some rows; elsewhere it reads once, few, many or a size class.

clone size,J gene,D gene,V gene,CDR3 DNA,CDR3 protein
.,TRBJ2-2,.,TRBV2,TGTGCCAGCTCTGGCAGGGTCCAAACCGGGGAGCTGTTTTTT,CASSGRVQTGELFF
few,TRBJ2-5,TRBD2,TRBV20-1,TGCAGTGCCCCTGGGAGGGGCCTGAGGGAGACCCAGTACTTC,CSAPGRGLRETQYF
.,TRBJ1-5,.,TRBV6-1,TGTGCCAGCAGTGCTTATAGCAATCAGCCCCAGCATTTT,CASSAYSNQPQHF
.,TRBJ1-6,.,TRBV6-1,TGTGCCAGCAGTGAAGTGAGGGGTTCACCCCTCCACTTT,CASSEVRGSPLHF
few,TRBJ1-2,.,TRBV6-6,TGTGCGAGCCTCAGGGACTATGGCTACACCTTC,CASLRDYGYTF
few,TRBJ2-5,TRBD2,TRBV15,TGTGCCACCAGCAGCTGGGGACTATCCGAAGAGACCCAGTACTTC,CATSSWGLSEETQYF
.,TRBJ1-1,.,TRBV20-1,TGCAGTGCGGACCCGGTTCCGAACACTGAAGCTTTCTTT,CSADPVPNTEAFF
few,TRBJ2-7,TRBD2,TRBV20-1,TGCAGTGCTAGAGTGAACGGGAGGCTTAGTTACGAGCAGTACTTC,CSARVNGRLSYEQYF
.,TRBJ2-1,.,TRBV7-3,TGTGCCAGCAGCTTAGGCCCGGCGAATGAGCAGTTCTTC,CASSLGPANEQFF
few,TRBJ2-3,.,TRBV3-1,TGTGCCAGCAGCCAAGGAGCGATTACAGATACGCAGTATTTT,CASSQGAITDTQYF
few,TRBJ1-1,.,TRBV6-2/TRBV6-3,TGTGCCAGCAGAAGGACGGTTGAAGCTTTCTTT,CASRRTVEAFF
few,TRBJ2-5,.,TRBV5-5,TGTGCCAGCAGCTTGCTCGGGGAGAGAGGTGGGACCCAGTACTTC,CASSLLGERGGTQYF
many,TRBJ1-6,.,TRBV7-2,TGTGCCAGCAGCTTTTCAGGGTACAATTCACCCCTCCACTTT,CASSFSGYNSPLHF
.,TRBJ2-5,.,TRBV7-8,TGTGCCAGCAGCGCCCTGGGTCGAGAGACCCAGTACTTC,CASSALGRETQYF
few,TRBJ2-2,TRBD2,TRBV5-1,TGCGCCAGCAGCTTGGAGACTAGCGGTAACACCGGGGAGCTGTTTTTT,CASSLETSGNTGELFF
few,TRBJ2-7,.,TRBV6-5,TGTGCCAGTTCCCGGGGGCCTGGGGAGCAGTACTTC,CASSRGPGEQYF
few,TRBJ2-5,.,TRBV6-2/TRBV6-3,TGTGCCAGCAATAGTCAACCCTGGCGGGGCGAACAGACCCAGTACTTC,CASNSQPWRGEQTQYF
.,TRBJ1-4,.,TRBV20-1,TGCAGTGCTAGATATGGGGCCGGGGAGGAAAAACTGTTTTTT,CSARYGAGEEKLFF
few,TRBJ1-4,.,TRBV11-2,TGTGCCAGCAGCTTCCGGGTAGATGAAAAACTGTTTTTT,CASSFRVDEKLFF
.,TRBJ2-3,.,TRBV6-2/TRBV6-3,TGTGCCAGCAGTTATCAGGCTCGTTCCGGCGGGGGCTCCCCTAGCACAGATACGCAGTATTTT,CASSYQARSGGGSPSTDTQYF
once,TRBJ2-4,TRBD2,TRBV20-1,TGCAGTGCGGCCGGGAGGGGCTCAGGCAAAAACATTCAGTACTTC,CSAAGRGSGKNIQYF
.,TRBJ2-7,.,TRBV27,TGTGCCAGCAGTTTAGGAGCGGGCCTCTCCTACGAGCAGTACTTC,CASSLGAGLSYEQYF
few,TRBJ2-1,TRBD2,TRBV12-3/TRBV12-4,TGTGCCAGCAGTTCATCAAGCGGGGGTGAGCAGTTCTTC,CASSSSSGGEQFF
few,TRBJ1-3,.,TRBV7-2,TGTGCCAGCAGCCTCCGAGGGGTGACTGGAAACACCACATATTTT,CASSLRGVTGNTTYF
.,TRBJ1-6,.,TRBV12-3/TRBV12-4,TGTGCCAGCAGTTCCCAAGTTGGAAATAATTCACCCCTCCACTTT,CASSSQVGNNSPLHF
.,TRBJ2-7,TRBD1,TRBV6-1,TGTGCCAGCAGTACCGGACGACAGGGGGCAGAGTACTTC,CASSTGRQGAEYF
.,TRBJ1-6,TRBD1,TRBV5-1,TGCGCCAGCAGTTTCGGACAGGAGTCTTCACCCCTCCACTTT,CASSFGQESSPLHF
few,TRBJ2-7,TRBD2,TRBV20-1,TGCAGTGCTCGTAGCCTGACGGGACTAGCGGGGGGCGGGGGCTACGAGCAGTACTTC,CSARSLTGLAGGGGYEQYF
.,TRBJ2-1,TRBD2,TRBV10-2,TGCGCCAGCAGTGACGGGAGGAGCTCCTACAATGAGCAGTTCTTC,CASSDGRSSYNEQFF
.,TRBJ1-5,TRBD1,TRBV7-2,TGTGCCAGCAGCCGGGACAGGAATAATGAGCCCCAGCATTTT,CASSRDRNNEPQHF
.,TRBJ1-5,TRBD1,TRBV12-3/TRBV12-4,TGTGCCAGCAGCTCCAGGACAGGAGGCAATCAGCCCCAGCATTTT,CASSSRTGGNQPQHF